The rows below give T cell receptor beta chains drawn from one sample of a study of early T cells in non-severe SARS-CoV-2 infection. TCRdb re-analysed the 5' RACE reads in MiXCR, keeping a single row per CDR3 protein. This repertoire shows some 80,000 distinct CDR3 sequences, roughly an eighth found once; its top ten account for roughly 1.4%. Source material: whole blood. Receptor source: an adult who was a healthcare worker with PCR-confirmed SARS-CoV-2 infection or an uninfected control (not recorded which). Each CDR3 is given with its conserved first and last residue. Each record gives: V gene, J gene, clone size, D gene, CDR3 DNA, CDR3 protein. The D gene is left open where the match is weak. Some rows mark clone size as missing; the rest say once, few, many or name a class of expanded clone.

v_gene: TRBV7-9
j_gene: TRBJ1-1
abundance: once
d_gene: NA
CDR3nt: TGTGCCAGCAGCTTAGAGAGATCGGCAGCTCCCATGAACACTGAAGCTTTCTTT
CDR3aa: CASSLERSAAPMNTEAFF

v_gene: TRBV7-2
j_gene: TRBJ2-3
abundance: NA
d_gene: NA
CDR3nt: TGTGCCAGCAGCACCTTCATCTCACGCACAGATACGCAGTATTTT
CDR3aa: CASSTFISRTDTQYF

v_gene: TRBV28
j_gene: TRBJ2-7
abundance: NA
d_gene: TRBD1
CDR3nt: TGTGCCAGCGCAGAACAGGGGGAAGGGTTCGAGCAGTACTTC
CDR3aa: CASAEQGEGFEQYF

v_gene: TRBV30
j_gene: TRBJ1-6
abundance: few
d_gene: NA
CDR3nt: TGTGCCTGGACTCTAGGGGGACTCGACCAGAATTCACCCCTCCACTTT
CDR3aa: CAWTLGGLDQNSPLHF

v_gene: TRBV20-1
j_gene: TRBJ2-5
abundance: NA
d_gene: TRBD2
CDR3nt: TGCAGTGCCCCACCCCCTAGCGGCCTTCAAGAGACCCAGTACTTC
CDR3aa: CSAPPPSGLQETQYF

v_gene: TRBV12-3/TRBV12-4
j_gene: TRBJ1-6
abundance: many
d_gene: TRBD1
CDR3nt: TGTGCCAGCAGTTCCGGACAGGGTGAATCACCCCTCCACTTT
CDR3aa: CASSSGQGESPLHF

v_gene: TRBV12-3/TRBV12-4
j_gene: TRBJ1-5
abundance: many
d_gene: TRBD1
CDR3nt: TGTGCCAGCAGTACCGTTATCGGGACAGGGAGCAGACAGCCCCAGCATTTT
CDR3aa: CASSTVIGTGSRQPQHF

v_gene: TRBV29-1
j_gene: TRBJ2-5
abundance: NA
d_gene: NA
CDR3nt: TGCAGCGTTGAATATGCGCTGAACGTTGGGACCCAGTACTTC
CDR3aa: CSVEYALNVGTQYF

v_gene: TRBV18
j_gene: TRBJ1-1
abundance: few
d_gene: NA
CDR3nt: TGTGCCAGCTCACCACAGGTACAGAACACTGAAGCTTTCTTT
CDR3aa: CASSPQVQNTEAFF

v_gene: TRBV7-9
j_gene: TRBJ2-1
abundance: NA
d_gene: NA
CDR3nt: TGTGCCAGCAGCTTCCGGGATGCTTACAATGAGCAGTTCTTC
CDR3aa: CASSFRDAYNEQFF

v_gene: TRBV12-3/TRBV12-4
j_gene: TRBJ2-3
abundance: many
d_gene: TRBD2
CDR3nt: TGTGCCAGCAGTTTAATCGCGCGGGGGGGCCACGATACGCAGTATTTT
CDR3aa: CASSLIARGGHDTQYF

v_gene: TRBV29-1
j_gene: TRBJ1-2
abundance: many
d_gene: TRBD1
CDR3nt: TGCAGCGTTGATGTTGGGACAGGGCGGCGTGGCTACACCTTC
CDR3aa: CSVDVGTGRRGYTF

v_gene: TRBV9
j_gene: TRBJ2-5
abundance: few
d_gene: TRBD1
CDR3nt: TGTGCCAGCAGCATAGGGACAGGGATTCGGCAAGAGACCCAGTACTTC
CDR3aa: CASSIGTGIRQETQYF

v_gene: TRBV29-1
j_gene: TRBJ2-3
abundance: NA
d_gene: TRBD1
CDR3nt: TGCAGCGTCGGGACAGGGGATCGGACAGATACGCAGTATTTT
CDR3aa: CSVGTGDRTDTQYF

v_gene: TRBV20-1
j_gene: TRBJ2-1
abundance: NA
d_gene: TRBD1
CDR3nt: TGCAGTGCCCCAACCGGGACAGGTTACAATGAGCAGTTCTTC
CDR3aa: CSAPTGTGYNEQFF

v_gene: TRBV11-2
j_gene: TRBJ2-3
abundance: few
d_gene: NA
CDR3nt: TGTGCCAGCAGCCTCCCGCTGATCTGGGGGCGGACAGATACGCAGTATTTT
CDR3aa: CASSLPLIWGRTDTQYF

v_gene: TRBV12-3/TRBV12-4
j_gene: TRBJ2-1
abundance: few
d_gene: NA
CDR3nt: TGTGCCAGCAGTTCCCGGGGGCGCAGCCTCAATGAGCAGTTCTTC
CDR3aa: CASSSRGRSLNEQFF

v_gene: TRBV2
j_gene: TRBJ2-5
abundance: many
d_gene: NA
CDR3nt: TGTGCCAGCAGCGACGGACGGTCCCAAGAGACCCAGTACTTT
CDR3aa: CASSDGRSQETQYF

v_gene: TRBV5-1
j_gene: TRBJ2-1
abundance: NA
d_gene: TRBD2
CDR3nt: TGCGCCAGCAGCCCCGCTAGCGGCCCGTACAATGAGCAGTTCTTC
CDR3aa: CASSPASGPYNEQFF

v_gene: TRBV14
j_gene: TRBJ2-2
abundance: many
d_gene: TRBD1
CDR3nt: TGTGCCAGCAGCCGAACAGGGGGTTTCACCGGGGAGCTGTTTTTT
CDR3aa: CASSRTGGFTGELFF

v_gene: TRBV27
j_gene: TRBJ1-2
abundance: many
d_gene: TRBD1
CDR3nt: TGTGCCAGCAGTTTGGGGGACAGGGGCTATGGCTACACCTTC
CDR3aa: CASSLGDRGYGYTF

v_gene: TRBV7-8
j_gene: TRBJ2-3
abundance: NA
d_gene: NA
CDR3nt: TGTGCCAGCAGCCCCCACGAGGGGACATCAGATACGCAGTATTTT
CDR3aa: CASSPHEGTSDTQYF